These T cell receptor beta chains were read from a single sample in a study of regulatory T cells after allogeneic stem cell transplantation. TCRdb reprocessed the 5' RACE reads with MiXCR, giving one entry per CDR3 protein. The sample has thousands of distinct CDR3 sequences, around 97% seen once; the top ten hold approximately 39%. The input for sequencing was sorted CD4+ T cells from blood (whether regulatory or conventional is not recorded), taken 30 days after allogeneic stem cell transplant. The receptor set was obtained from a human patient who had an allogeneic stem cell transplant, so the T cells may come from the graft donor. Each CDR3 is given with its conserved first and last residue. The order of the fields is J gene, clone size, CDR3 length, V gene, D gene, CDR3 DNA, CDR3 protein. A D gene is named only where the DNA matches it firmly. Clone size is stated in some rows and not others, as once, few, many or a class when expanded.

TRBJ1-2 | . | 15 | TRBV5-1 | . | TGCGCTAGTAGAGTGAGAGGGGACACGAATCATGGCTACACCTTC | CASRVRGDTNHGYTF
TRBJ2-1 | . | 12 | TRBV3-1 | . | TGTGCCAGCAGACAAGATGACAAAGAGCAGTTCTTC | CASRQDDKEQFF
TRBJ2-3 | . | 15 | TRBV20-1 | . | TGCATTGCTAGAGATCCTTCGTGTGAGGGAGATACGCAGTTTTTT | CIARDPSCEGDTQFF
TRBJ1-6 | . | 14 | TRBV5-6 | . | TGTGCCAGCAGCTTCCGGGCGGTGAATTCGCGCCTCCACTTT | CASSFRAVNSRLHF
TRBJ1-4 | . | 14 | TRBV5-1 | . | TGCGCCAGCAGCGCCTGGACGTTTAATGAAAAACTGTTTTTC | CASSAWTFNEKLFF
TRBJ2-7 | . | 13 | TRBV19 | . | TGCGCCAGTAGTATGGGTATCACCTACGAGCAGGACTTC | CASSMGITYEQDF
TRBJ2-6 | . | 15 | TRBV7-3 | TRBD1 | TGCTGCGGTAAGAGACAGGGGACAGGGGGCAACGTCCTGAATTTC | CCGKRQGTGGNVLNF
TRBJ1-5 | . | 14 | TRBV20-1 | . | TGCAGCGCTAGTTGGGGAAGGGGCAAACAGCCCCAGCATTTT | CSASWGRGKQPQHF
TRBJ2-1 | . | 16 | TRBV5-5 | TRBD2 | TGTGCCAGCAGCTGGGTCGCGGGGGGGACATACAATGAGCAGTTCTTC | CASSWVAGGTYNEQFF
TRBJ1-4 | . | 14 | TRBV5-1 | . | TGCCCCAGCAGCTCCGGGACGTCTAAAGAAAAACCGTTTTTT | CPSSSGTSKEKPFF
TRBJ1-6 | . | 15 | TRBV2 | . | TGTGCCAGCAGTCCTATGAGCTCCTATAATACACCCCACCACTTC | CASSPMSSYNTPHHF
TRBJ2-2 | . | 15 | TRBV7-9 | . | TGTGCCAGATCATCTAGCGTGAGTAAACCCGGGGAGCTGTTATTT | CARSSSVSKPGELLF
TRBJ1-2 | . | 13 | TRBV29-1 | . | TGCAGCAGGTATGGGGGGCCTGGGGATGGCTACACCTTC | CSRYGGPGDGYTF
TRBJ2-1 | . | 16 | TRBV29-1 | TRBD1 | TGCAGCGTGACCCCCGGGACAGGGGCCTCCTCCAATGGGCAGTTCTTC | CSVTPGTGASSNGQFF
TRBJ2-7 | . | 14 | TRBV7-2 | . | TGTGCCAGCAGCCCGCGAGCAGGAGGTCACGAGCAGTACTTC | CASSPRAGGHEQYF
TRBJ2-7 | . | 15 | TRBV5-1 | TRBD2 | TGCGCCAGCTGCCTGCGAGCGGGATCCATGTACGAGCAGTACTTC | CASCLRAGSMYEQYF
TRBJ2-1 | once | 18 | TRBV5-1 | TRBD2 | TGCGCCAGCGGCTTGGGGACTAGCGGGAGTCTCTCCTACAATGAGCAGTTCTTC | CASGLGTSGSLSYNEQFF
TRBJ2-7 | . | 15 | TRBV27 | . | TGTGCCAGCAGTTCACGGAGAGGGGATGAATCCGAGCAGCACTTC | CASSSRRGDESEQHF
TRBJ2-3 | . | 17 | TRBV7-9 | . | TGTGCCAGCAGCCCTAGCTGGATGAGCGGGTACACAGATACGCAGTATTTT | CASSPSWMSGYTDTQYF
TRBJ1-1 | . | 14 | TRBV6-2/TRBV6-3 | TRBD1 | TGCGCCAGCAGTCTGACAGGGATGAAAACTGAAGCTTTCTTT | CASSLTGMKTEAFF
TRBJ2-1 | . | 14 | TRBV6-5 | . | TGCGCCAGCTTTCCTCGGGGCGTACACGATGCCCAGTTCTTC | CASFPRGVHDAQFF
TRBJ2-7 | . | 15 | TRBV5-1 | TRBD2 | TGCGCCAGCATCTTGAATGCGGGAGACTCCTACGAGCAGTACTTC | CASILNAGDSYEQYF
TRBJ2-7 | . | 15 | TRBV11-2 | . | TGTGCCAGCAGCTTAGCCCCAGGGGCTCCATACGAGCGGCACTTC | CASSLAPGAPYERHF
TRBJ1-6 | . | 15 | TRBV2 | . | TGTGCCAGCCGTCCTATGAGCTCCTATAATTCGCCCCTCCACTTT | CASRPMSSYNSPLHF
TRBJ2-7 | . | 15 | TRBV5-1 | . | TGCGCCAGCGCCATGAATGCGGCAGCCGTCTACGAGCAGTACTTC | CASAMNAAAVYEQYF
TRBJ2-7 | once | 15 | TRBV5-1 | . | TGCGCCATCAGCGAGCTGGCGGGATACAAGAACGAGCAGTACTTC | CAISELAGYKNEQYF
TRBJ1-2 | . | 15 | TRBV5-1 | . | TGCGACAGCAGCGTGAGGGGGGACACGGATGATGGGTACACCTTC | CDSSVRGDTDDGYTF
TRBJ1-2 | . | 14 | TRBV18 | TRBD1 | TGTGCCAGCCCCTCCTCGGACAGGGGGACTGGCTACTCCTTC | CASPSSDRGTGYSF
TRBJ2-5 | . | 15 | TRBV20-1 | . | TGCAGTGCCACCCCGACTAGTGGCGACCCCGAGACCCAGTACTTC | CSATPTSGDPETQYF
TRBJ2-7 | . | 13 | TRBV19 | . | TGTGCCAGTAGTATGGTTATCACCTACGAGCAGAACTTC | CASSMVITYEQNF
TRBJ2-7 | . | 16 | TRBV7-9 | . | TGCGCCAGCATCTGGGGCGCGGCGGCAGCATCCTACGAGCAGTACTTC | CASIWGAAAASYEQYF
TRBJ2-7 | . | 15 | TRBV11-2 | . | TGTGCCAGCAGCTTAGCCCCAGGAACTACAAGCGAGCAGTACTTC | CASSLAPGTTSEQYF
TRBJ1-4 | . | 14 | TRBV5-1 | . | TGCGCCAGCAGCTCCGAGACGTATAATGAAAAACTGTTTTTT | CASSSETYNEKLFF
TRBJ2-5 | . | 14 | TRBV20-1 | . | TGCAGTTCTAGGGTCGGGGGGCCCAGGGAGACCCAGTACTTC | CSSRVGGPRETQYF
TRBJ2-7 | . | 16 | TRBV5-1 | TRBD1 | TGCGCCAGCGGCAGAACCGGAGGGACAGGATCATACGAGCAGTACTTC | CASGRTGGTGSYEQYF
TRBJ2-7 | . | 15 | TRBV11-2 | . | TGTGCCAACAGCTTAGCCCCAGGGGCTACCCACGAGCAGTACTTC | CANSLAPGATHEQYF
TRBJ1-2 | . | 16 | TRBV20-1 | . | TGCAGTGCTAGAGCCGTCTCAGGGAGACTTAACTATGGCTACTCCTTC | CSARAVSGRLNYGYSF
TRBJ2-1 | . | 13 | TRBV9 | . | TGTGCCAGCACCCCCTCTGCCTTAGGCGAGCAGTTCTTC | CASTPSALGEQFF
TRBJ1-4 | . | 15 | TRBV3-1 | TRBD1 | TGTGCCAGCAGCCAGGCCGGACAGGGGAATGAAAAACTGTTTTTT | CASSQAGQGNEKLFF
TRBJ2-7 | . | 16 | TRBV5-1 | . | TGCGCCAGCAGCGTAGCCACCGGGACGAGACCCTACGAGCAGTACTTC | CASSVATGTRPYEQYF
TRBJ1-4 | . | 14 | TRBV6-5 | . | TGCGCCAGCATAAGACGGGAAGCTAATGAAAAGCAGTTTTTT | CASIRREANEKQFF
TRBJ2-7 | . | 13 | TRBV19 | . | TGTGCACCAAGTATGCGTACCACCAAAGAGCAGTACTTC | CAPSMRTTKEQYF
TRBJ1-5 | . | 16 | TRBV9 | TRBD1 | TGTGCCAGCAGCGACGCCGGGACAGGCCTCAATCAGCCCCAGCATTTT | CASSDAGTGLNQPQHF
TRBJ1-5 | once | 18 | TRBV5-5 | . | TGTGCCTGCTGCTCCTCGTCTGCCGGAGTGACTAGCACTCACGCGCATCATTTT | CACCSSSAGVTSTHAHHF
TRBJ2-7 | . | 14 | TRBV6-2/TRBV6-3 | . | TGTGCCAGCAGCACGCGGGACAGAGAAGAGACGCAGTACTTC | CASSTRDREETQYF
TRBJ2-1 | . | 15 | TRBV5-1 | TRBD2 | TGCGCCAGCAGCTTGCTAGCGGGATGGATGTACGAGCAGTTCTTC | CASSLLAGWMYEQFF
TRBJ2-5 | . | 13 | TRBV3-1 | . | TGCTCCAGCAGCTTGGGGCTCCAAGAGAACCAATTCTTT | CSSSLGLQENQFF
TRBJ2-5 | . | 15 | TRBV20-1 | TRBD2 | TGCAGTGCCGCAGCGACTAGCGGCGACCAAGAAACACAGTACTTC | CSAAATSGDQETQYF